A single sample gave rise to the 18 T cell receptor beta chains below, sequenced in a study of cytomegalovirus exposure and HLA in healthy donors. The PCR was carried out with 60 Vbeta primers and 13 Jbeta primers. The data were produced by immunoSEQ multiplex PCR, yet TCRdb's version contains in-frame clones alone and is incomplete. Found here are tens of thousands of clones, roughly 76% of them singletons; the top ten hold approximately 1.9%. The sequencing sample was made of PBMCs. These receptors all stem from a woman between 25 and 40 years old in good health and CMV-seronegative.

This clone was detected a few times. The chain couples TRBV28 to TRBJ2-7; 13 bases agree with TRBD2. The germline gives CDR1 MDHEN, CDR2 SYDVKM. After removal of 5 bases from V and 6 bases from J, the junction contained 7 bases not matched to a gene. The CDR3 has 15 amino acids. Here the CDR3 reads CASSRRTSGSSEQYF. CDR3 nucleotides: TGTGCCAGCAGTCGACGGACTAGCGGGAGTTCCGAGCAGTACTTC.

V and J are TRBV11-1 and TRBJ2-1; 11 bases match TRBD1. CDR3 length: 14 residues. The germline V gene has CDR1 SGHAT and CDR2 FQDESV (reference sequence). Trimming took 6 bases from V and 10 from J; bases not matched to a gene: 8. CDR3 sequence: CASRVGTGGREQFF. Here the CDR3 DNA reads TGTGCCAGCAGGGTCGGGACAGGGGGGCGGGAGCAGTTCTTC.

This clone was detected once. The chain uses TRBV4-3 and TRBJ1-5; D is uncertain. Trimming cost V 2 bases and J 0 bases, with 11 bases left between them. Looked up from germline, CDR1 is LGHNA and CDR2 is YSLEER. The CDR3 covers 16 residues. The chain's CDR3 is CASSQSGPHSNQPQHF. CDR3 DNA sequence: TGCGCCAGCAGCCAATCTGGGCCCCATAGCAATCAGCCCCAGCATTTT.

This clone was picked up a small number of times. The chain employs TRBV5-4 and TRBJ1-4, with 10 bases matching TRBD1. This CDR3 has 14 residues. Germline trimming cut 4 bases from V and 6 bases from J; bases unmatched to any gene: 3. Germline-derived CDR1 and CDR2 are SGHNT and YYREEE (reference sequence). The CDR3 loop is CASSPGTGDEKLFF. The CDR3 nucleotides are TGTGCCAGCAGCCCCGGGACAGGGGATGAAAAACTGTTTTTT.

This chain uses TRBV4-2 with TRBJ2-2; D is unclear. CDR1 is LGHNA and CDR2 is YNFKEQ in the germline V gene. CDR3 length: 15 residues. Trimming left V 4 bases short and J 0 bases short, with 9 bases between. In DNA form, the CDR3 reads TGTGCCAGCAGCCCCGCCAGAACGAACACCGGGGAGCTGTTTTTT. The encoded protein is CASSPARTNTGELFF.

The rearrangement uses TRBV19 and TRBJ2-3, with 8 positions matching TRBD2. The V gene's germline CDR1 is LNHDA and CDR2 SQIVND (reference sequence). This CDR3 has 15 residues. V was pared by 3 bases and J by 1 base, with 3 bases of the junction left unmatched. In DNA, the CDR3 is TGTGCCAGTAGTATCCGGCGGGAGGGCACAGATACGCAGTATTTT. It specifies CASSIRREGTDTQYF. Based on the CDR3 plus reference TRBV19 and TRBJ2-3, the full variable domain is DGGITQSPKYLFRKEGQNVTLSCEQNLNHDAMYWYRQDPGQGLRLIYYSQIVNDFQKGDIAEGYSVSREKKESFPLTVTSAQKNPTAFYLCASSIRREGTDTQYFGPGTRLTVL.

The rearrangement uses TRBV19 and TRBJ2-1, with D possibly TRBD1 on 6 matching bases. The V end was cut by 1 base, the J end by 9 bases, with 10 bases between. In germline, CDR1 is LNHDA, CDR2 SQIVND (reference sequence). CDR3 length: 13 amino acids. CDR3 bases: TGTGCCAGTAGTATAGCCTCAGGGGTTGAGCAGTTCTTC. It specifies CASSIASGVEQFF. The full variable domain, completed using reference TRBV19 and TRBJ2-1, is DGGITQSPKYLFRKEGQNVTLSCEQNLNHDAMYWYRQDPGQGLRLIYYSQIVNDFQKGDIAEGYSVSREKKESFPLTVTSAQKNPTAFYLCASSIASGVEQFFGPGTRLTVL.

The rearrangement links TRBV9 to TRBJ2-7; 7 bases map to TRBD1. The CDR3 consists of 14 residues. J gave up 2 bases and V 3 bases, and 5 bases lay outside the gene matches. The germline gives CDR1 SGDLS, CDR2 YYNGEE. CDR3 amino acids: CASSATGATYEQYF. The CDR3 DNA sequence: TGTGCCAGCAGCGCTACAGGGGCCACCTACGAGCAGTACTTC.

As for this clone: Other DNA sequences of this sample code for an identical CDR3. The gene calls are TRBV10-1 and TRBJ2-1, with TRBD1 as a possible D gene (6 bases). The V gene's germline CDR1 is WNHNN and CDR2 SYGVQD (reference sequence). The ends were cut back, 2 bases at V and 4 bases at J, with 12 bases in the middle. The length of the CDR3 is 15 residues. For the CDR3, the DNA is TGCGCCAGCAGTGAGCGGGCAGGGGATTACAATGAGCAGTTCTTC. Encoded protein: CASSERAGDYNEQFF.

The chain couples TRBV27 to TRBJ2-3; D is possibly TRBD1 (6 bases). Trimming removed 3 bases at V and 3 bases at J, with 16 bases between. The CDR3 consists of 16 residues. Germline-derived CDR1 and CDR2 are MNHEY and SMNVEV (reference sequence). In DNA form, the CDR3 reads TGTGCCAGCAGTTTCTTGAACAGGGTGGGAACAGATACGCAGTATTTT. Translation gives CASSFLNRVGTDTQYF.

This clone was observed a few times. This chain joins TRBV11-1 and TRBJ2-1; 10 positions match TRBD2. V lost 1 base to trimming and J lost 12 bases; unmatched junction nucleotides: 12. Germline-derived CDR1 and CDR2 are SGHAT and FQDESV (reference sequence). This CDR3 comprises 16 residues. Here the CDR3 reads CASSLDISSGRGWQFF. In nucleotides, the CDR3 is TGTGCCAGCAGCTTAGATATATCGAGCGGGAGGGGCTGGCAGTTCTTC.

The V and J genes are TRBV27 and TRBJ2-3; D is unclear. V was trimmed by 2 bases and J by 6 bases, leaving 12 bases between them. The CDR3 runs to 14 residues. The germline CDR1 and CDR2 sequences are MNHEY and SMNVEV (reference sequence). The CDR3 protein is CASSLASGWDTQYF. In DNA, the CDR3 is TGTGCCAGCAGTTTAGCCTCGGGTTGGGATACGCAGTATTTT.

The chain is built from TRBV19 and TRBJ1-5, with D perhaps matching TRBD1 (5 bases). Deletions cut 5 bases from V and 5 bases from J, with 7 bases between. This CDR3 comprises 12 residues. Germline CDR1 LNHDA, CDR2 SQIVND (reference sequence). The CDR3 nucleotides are TGTGCCAGTAGTCAGGGCTATCAGCCCCAGCATTTT. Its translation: CASSQGYQPQHF.

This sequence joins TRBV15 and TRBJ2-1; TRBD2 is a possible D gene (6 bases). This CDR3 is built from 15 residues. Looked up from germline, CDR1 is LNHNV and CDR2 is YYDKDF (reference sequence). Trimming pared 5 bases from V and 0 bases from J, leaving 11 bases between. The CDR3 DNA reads TGTGCCACCAGCCGGGACTCTAGCTCCTACAATGAGCAGTTCTTC. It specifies CATSRDSSSYNEQFF.

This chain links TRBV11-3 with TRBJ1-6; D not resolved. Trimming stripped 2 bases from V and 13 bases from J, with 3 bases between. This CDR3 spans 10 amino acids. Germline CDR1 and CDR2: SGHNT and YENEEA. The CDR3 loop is CASSLRPLHF. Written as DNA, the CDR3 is TGTGCCAGCAGCTTACGTCCCCTCCACTTT.

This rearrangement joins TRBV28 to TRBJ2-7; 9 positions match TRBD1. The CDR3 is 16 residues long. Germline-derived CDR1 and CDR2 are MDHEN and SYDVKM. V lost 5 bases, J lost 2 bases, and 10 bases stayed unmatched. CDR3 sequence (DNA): TGTGCCAGCAGTCAACCGGAGGGGACAGGGCCCTACGAGCAGTACTTC. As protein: CASSQPEGTGPYEQYF.

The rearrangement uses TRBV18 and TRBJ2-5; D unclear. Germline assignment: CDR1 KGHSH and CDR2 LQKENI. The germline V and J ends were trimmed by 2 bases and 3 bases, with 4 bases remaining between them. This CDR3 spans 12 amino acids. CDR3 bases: TGTGCCAGCTCACCAACGGAAGAGACCCAGTACTTC. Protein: CASSPTEETQYF.

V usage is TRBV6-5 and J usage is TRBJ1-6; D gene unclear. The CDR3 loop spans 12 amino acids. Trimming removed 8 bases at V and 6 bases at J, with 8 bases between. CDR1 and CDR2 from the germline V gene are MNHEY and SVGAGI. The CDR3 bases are TGTGCCAGCGGAGTGGGTAATTCACCCCTCCACTTT. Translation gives CASGVGNSPLHF.